This T cell receptor beta chain was profiled in a study of control samples from healthy donors and cancer patients. Measured with immunoSEQ multiplex PCR; TCRdb has only the in-frame clones, and not every one. Here the sample spans over 150,000 clones, approximately 94% being singletons. In germline, CDR1 is SEHNR, CDR2 FQNEAQ (reference sequence). V was pared by 3 bases and J by 6 bases, with 6 bases between. The CDR3 has 13 amino acids. Sequenced input: PBMCs. This chain uses TRBV7-9 with TRBJ1-6; D not certain. The receptor comes from a man aged 55 to 69 with colorectal cancer. The CDR3 is CASSLSANSPLHF. CDR3 in DNA: TGTGCCAGCAGCTTGTCAGCTAATTCACCCCTCCACTTT.